The 12 T cell receptor beta chains below come from one sample, sequenced in a study of T-cell memory formation after mild COVID-19. MiXCR, run by TCRdb on the 5' RACE reads, gives a single entry per CDR3 protein. Seen here are under 450,000 distinct CDR3 sequences, about 15% observed once, and the top ten hold about 22%. Material for sequencing was PBMCs or a T cell subset sorted from them (not recorded which). Receptors were obtained from a man younger than 35 who had mild COVID-19 (a few samples of this study predate the infection). Cell type and time point are not known.

The rearrangement links TRBV7-2 to TRBJ2-2, with 8 bases that match TRBD2. CDR1 and CDR2 (germline): SGHTA, FQGNSA. Trimming removed 1 base from V and 6 bases from J; junction bases left unmatched: 10. There are 17 residues in the CDR3. For the CDR3, the DNA is TGTGCCAGCAGCTTAGTTCCGGGACTAGTGGGGTCCGGGGAGCTGTTTTTT. This codes for CASSLVPGLVGSGELFF.

This clonotype was observed at least ten times. V and J are TRBV6-2 or TRBV6-3 and TRBJ2-1; 9 bases are shared with TRBD1. Germline V lookup: CDR1 MNHEY, CDR2 SVGEGT. V gave up 4 bases and J gave up 6 bases; unmatched junction bases: 4. The CDR3 is made up of 14 amino acids. CDR3 sequence: CASSSGTGINEQFF. The CDR3, as DNA: TGTGCCAGCAGTTCCGGGACAGGGATCAATGAGCAGTTCTTC.

This clonotype was counted many times. The V and J genes are TRBV27 and TRBJ2-7; a possible D gene is TRBD1 (6 bases). CDR1 MNHEY and CDR2 SMNVEV come from the germline V gene (reference sequence). The CDR3 length is 13 residues. With 5 bases removed from V and 2 bases from J, the gap between germline ends came to 10 bases. Here the CDR3 reads CASSRTGTYEQYF. CDR3 sequence (DNA): TGTGCCAGCAGTCGAACAGGGACCTACGAGCAGTACTTC.

This clonotype showed up just a few times. The chain is built from TRBV7-9 and TRBJ2-3; weak D call: TRBD2 (5 bases). V was shortened by 3 bases and J by 6 bases, with 10 bases between the two germline ends. Germline assignment: CDR1 SEHNR and CDR2 FQNEAQ (reference sequence). The CDR3 is 13 residues long. The CDR3: CASSLEWEDTQYF. CDR3 nucleotides: TGTGCCAGCAGCTTGGAATGGGAGGATACGCAGTATTTT.

This clonotype occurred many times. The chain recombines TRBV10-3 with TRBJ2-3; D gene ambiguous. This CDR3 spans 15 amino acids. Germline V CDR1 and CDR2: ENHRY, SYGVKD. Between the trimmed V and J ends, which lost 2 bases and 0 bases, there was a span of 9 bases. DNA of the CDR3: TGTGCCATCAGTGAGGCCCGGATTAGCACAGATACGCAGTATTTT. It specifies CAISEARISTDTQYF.

The J gene is TRBJ2-2, the V gene TRBV28; the D gene is possibly TRBD1 (6 bases). Germline values: CDR1 MDHEN, CDR2 SYDVKM. Deletions cut 6 bases from V and 4 bases from J, with 12 bases between. This CDR3 spans 14 amino acids. CDR3 amino acids: CASRAGVGTGELFF. For the CDR3, the DNA is TGTGCCAGCAGGGCAGGGGTAGGCACCGGGGAGCTGTTTTTT.

V gene TRBV28 combines with J gene TRBJ2-3; 10 bases line up with TRBD2. Germline V gives CDR1 MDHEN, CDR2 SYDVKM. With V trimmed by 1 base and J by 5 bases, 6 bases remained unmatched. CDR3 size: 16 residues. This chain's CDR3 is CASSLYLAGAGDTQYF. CDR3 DNA sequence: TGTGCCAGCAGTTTATACCTAGCGGGGGCGGGAGATACGCAGTATTTT.

CDR3 region: CSAPDRGDTQYF. The CDR3 bases are TGCAGTGCCCCGGACCGAGGAGATACGCAGTATTTT. The V and J genes are TRBV20-1 and TRBJ2-3; D gene uncertain. Germline values: CDR1 DFQATT, CDR2 SNEGSKA (reference sequence). Trimming removed 6 bases from V and 5 bases from J, with 12 bases in between. This CDR3 spans 12 amino acids.

V is TRBV7-9 and J is TRBJ2-7; TRBD1 agrees at 10 bases. The CDR3 runs to 15 residues. Looked up from germline, CDR1 is SEHNR and CDR2 is FQNEAQ (reference sequence). V was clipped by 4 bases and J by 3 bases; unmatched bases: 6. The CDR3 nucleotides read TGTGCCAGCAGCTCTGGGGACAGGGGAAACTACGAGCAGTACGTC. It codes for CASSSGDRGNYEQYV.

This chain joins TRBV6-2 or TRBV6-3 and TRBJ2-7; D is possibly TRBD1 (5 bases). Trimming removed 7 bases from V and 0 bases from J, with 16 bases in between. This CDR3 region has 15 residues. Germline V gives CDR1 MNHEY, CDR2 SVGEGT. In DNA form, the CDR3 reads TGTGCCAGCACCTCCTCCAGGGCCCTCTCCTACGAGCAGTACGTC. Amino acids: CASTSSRALSYEQYV.

The rearrangement joins TRBV4-1 to TRBJ2-3; 7 nucleotides match TRBD1. Germline CDR1 MGHRA, CDR2 YSYEKL. The CDR3 runs to 16 residues. Germline trimming cut 1 base from V and 2 bases from J; bases unmatched to any gene: 6. The CDR3 DNA follows: TGCGCCAGCAGCCAAGGCACCGGGACAGCCACAGATACGCAGTATTTT. It is translated as CASSQGTGTATDTQYF.

The chain is built from TRBV5-1 and TRBJ2-3; D unresolved. Germline-derived CDR1 and CDR2 are SGHRS and YFSETQ. The length of the CDR3 is 17 residues. The V and J ends lost 4 bases and 0 bases respectively, with 18 bases between them. The CDR3 DNA reads as TGCGCCAGCAGCCACAGAGCCCTCCGTCCTAGCACAGATACGCAGTATTTT. The encoded protein is CASSHRALRPSTDTQYF.